This TCR beta chain was observed in a study of T cell repertoires in cytomegalovirus infection. At the level of the study: CMV epitopes, recently identified HLA-C-restricted and well-studied HLA-B-restricted, were used. Indicated by public TCR beta signatures were CMV infection and matching HLA type.

TCRdb analysed the reads with MiXCR anew, one entry per CDR3 protein. Among 75,000 to 100,000 distinct CDR3 sequences listed, about half were seen once. In its sample, this clonotype was seen a few times. Antigen: not known. Study-wide points: The ex vivo response showed dominance by HLA-C-restricted CMV-specific TCR beta clonotypes.

Trimming pared 8 bases from V and 4 bases from J, leaving 10 bases between. There are 12 residues in the CDR3. CDR1 is SGHVS, CDR2 FQNEAQ, per germline. The TCR sequence derives from a human donor in good health (CMV status not recorded). Some clones in this sample may be carry-over from other donors' samples. Here the sequenced sample was CD8+ T cells from cultured PBMCs, taken from culture after CMV antigen stimulation. The chain has TRBV7-8 and TRBJ2-3; D is perhaps TRBD2 (6 bases). CDR3 sequence reads: CASEGRSDTQYF. The DNA of the CDR3 is TGTGCCAGCGAAGGGAGGTCAGATACGCAGTATTTT.